This TCR beta chain derives from a study of shared clonotypes between healthy human individuals. Study conclusions and caveats: Richness estimates generally favored naive over memory subsets.

A word on this clone: Its specificity is unknown.

Data came from immunoSEQ multiplex PCR; TCRdb stores just in-frame clones and leaves some out. The sample lists about 1.5 million clones, 95% to 99% occurring once. There are 15 residues in the CDR3. This clonotype was sampled from a man younger than 40 in good health. The sample comprised naive CD4+ T cells sorted from blood. The subset denotes: CD45RA+ positively selected. The rearrangement links TRBV21-1 to TRBJ1-4. TRBV21-1 is a listed pseudogene. CDR3 nucleotide sequence: TGTGCCAGCAGCCGGAGGGAGGGGAAGAATGAAAAACTGTTTTTT. Its protein product is CASSRREGKNEKLFF.